The following is a TCR beta chain sequence with its context. Antigen specificity is unknown. Germline V gives CDR1 SGHVS, CDR2 FNYEAQ. This CDR3 has 15 amino acids. V was pared by 3 bases and J by 5 bases, with 4 bases of the junction left unmatched. One heparinised draw, averaging about 116 mL, was taken per donor. Reverse transcription of all isolated RNA meant that expressed TCRB transcripts were sequenced. Sequencing used immunoSEQ multiplex PCR; TCRdb keeps in-frame clones, though not all of them. The sample yields 150,000 to 200,000 clones, just over 8% seen once. The data were taken from a study of beta chain features in type 1 diabetes. Study-wide points: The naive, central memory and Treg TCRB repertoires of patients appeared to be more similar to one another than those of healthy donors. All four CD4+ subsets from Type 1 diabetes patients carried moderately but significantly shorter TCRB CDR3s.

The specimen was central memory CD4+ T cells from blood. The chain recombines TRBV7-6 with TRBJ1-4, with 9 bases matching TRBD1. The source is a woman aged 18-29 years with type 1 diabetes. The CDR3 protein is CASSFAGQGNEKLFF. CDR3 nucleotides: TGTGCCAGCAGCTTCGCGGGACAGGGCAATGAAAAACTGTTTTTT.